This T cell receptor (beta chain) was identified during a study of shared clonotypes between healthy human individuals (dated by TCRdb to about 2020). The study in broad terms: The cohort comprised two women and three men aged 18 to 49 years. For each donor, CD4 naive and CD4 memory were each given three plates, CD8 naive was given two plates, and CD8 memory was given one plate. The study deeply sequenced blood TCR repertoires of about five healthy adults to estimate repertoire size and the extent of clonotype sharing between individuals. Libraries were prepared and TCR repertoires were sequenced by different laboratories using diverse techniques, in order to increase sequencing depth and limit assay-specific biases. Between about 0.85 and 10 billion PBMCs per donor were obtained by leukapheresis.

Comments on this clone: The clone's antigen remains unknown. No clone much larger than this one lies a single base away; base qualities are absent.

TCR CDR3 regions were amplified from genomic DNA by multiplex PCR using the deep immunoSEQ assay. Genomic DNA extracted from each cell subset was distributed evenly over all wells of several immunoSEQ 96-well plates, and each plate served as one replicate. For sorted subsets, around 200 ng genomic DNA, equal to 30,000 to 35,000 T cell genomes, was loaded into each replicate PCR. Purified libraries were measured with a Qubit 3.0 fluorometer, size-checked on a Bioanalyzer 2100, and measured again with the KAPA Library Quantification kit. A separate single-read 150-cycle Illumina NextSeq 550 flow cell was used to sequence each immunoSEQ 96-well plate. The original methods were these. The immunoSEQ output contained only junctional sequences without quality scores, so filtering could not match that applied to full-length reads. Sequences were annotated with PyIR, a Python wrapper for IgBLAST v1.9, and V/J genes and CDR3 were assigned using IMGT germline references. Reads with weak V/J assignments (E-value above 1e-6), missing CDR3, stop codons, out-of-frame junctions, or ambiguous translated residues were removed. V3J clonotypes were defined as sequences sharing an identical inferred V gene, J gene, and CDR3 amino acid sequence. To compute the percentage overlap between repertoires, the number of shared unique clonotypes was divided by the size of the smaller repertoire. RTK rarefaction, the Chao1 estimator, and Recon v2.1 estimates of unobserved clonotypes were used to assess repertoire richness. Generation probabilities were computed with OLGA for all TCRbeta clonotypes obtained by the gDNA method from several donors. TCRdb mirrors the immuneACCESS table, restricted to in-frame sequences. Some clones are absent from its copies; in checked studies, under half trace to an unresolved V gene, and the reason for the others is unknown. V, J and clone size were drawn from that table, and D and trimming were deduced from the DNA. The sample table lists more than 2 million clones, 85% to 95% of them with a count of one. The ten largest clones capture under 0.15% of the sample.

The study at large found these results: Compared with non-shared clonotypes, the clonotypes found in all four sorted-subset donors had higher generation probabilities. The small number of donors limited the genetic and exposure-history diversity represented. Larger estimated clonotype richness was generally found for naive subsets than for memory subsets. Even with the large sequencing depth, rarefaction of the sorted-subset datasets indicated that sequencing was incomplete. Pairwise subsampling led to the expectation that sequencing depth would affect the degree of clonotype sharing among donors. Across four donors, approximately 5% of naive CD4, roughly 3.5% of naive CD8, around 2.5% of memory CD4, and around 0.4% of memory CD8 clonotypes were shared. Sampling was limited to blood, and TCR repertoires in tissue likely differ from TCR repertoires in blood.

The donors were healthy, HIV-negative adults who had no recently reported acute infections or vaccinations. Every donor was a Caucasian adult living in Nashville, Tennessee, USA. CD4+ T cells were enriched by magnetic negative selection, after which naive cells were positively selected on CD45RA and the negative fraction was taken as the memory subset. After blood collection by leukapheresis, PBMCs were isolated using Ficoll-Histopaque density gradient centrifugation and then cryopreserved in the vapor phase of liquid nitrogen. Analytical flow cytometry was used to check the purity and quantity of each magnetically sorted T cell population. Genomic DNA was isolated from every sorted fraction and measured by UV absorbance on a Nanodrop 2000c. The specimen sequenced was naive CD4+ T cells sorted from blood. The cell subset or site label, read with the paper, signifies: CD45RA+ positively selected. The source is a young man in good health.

The CDR3 is CASSPETGSQETQYF. The bases read TGTGCCAGCAGTCCAGAGACAGGTTCCCAAGAGACCCAGTACTTC. The rearrangement combines TRBV2 with TRBJ2-5; a weak D assignment points to TRBD1 (6 bases agree). CDR1 and CDR2 were assigned from the germline V gene as SNHLY and FYNNEI. Counted from cysteine to phenylalanine, this CDR3 has 15 amino acids. Only the CDR3 portion is preserved as DNA: 45 bases, with reading frame beginning at the first base. The V end loses 5 bases and the J end loses 1 base, and a stretch of 14 bases separates them.